This T cell receptor beta chain was identified during a study of T cells in localized non-small cell lung cancer. This clone appeared once. Antigen unknown. Study conclusions and caveats: Adjacent uninvolved lung tissue had the highest T cell clonality, exceeding tumor. Appearances in adjacent lung were noted for a median 57 of the top 100 tumor clones. Sequencing was limited to one tumor region, leaving the possibility of heterogeneity open.

Germline V gives CDR1 SGHRS, CDR2 YFSETQ. There are 16 residues in the CDR3. Trimming took 3 bases from V and 2 from J; bases not matched to a gene: 9. Using immunoSEQ multiplex PCR, the repertoire was profiled, and TCRdb retains in-frame clones only, with some absent. The sample has approximately 43,000 clones; approximately 86% are singletons. The receptor's source is a woman aged 18 to 55 with stage III lung adenocarcinoma. This chain links TRBV5-1 with TRBJ2-3; 7 nucleotides line up with TRBD2. The specimen was peripheral blood, collected before any cancer treatment. CDR3 sequence: CASSSGRGGDTDTQYF. The DNA for the CDR3 is TGCGCCAGCAGCTCAGGACGCGGGGGAGACACAGATACGCAGTATTTT.